Listed here are 25 T cell receptor beta chains from one sample, sequenced in a study of T cells in Graves' hyperthyroidism and ophthalmopathy. RNA transcripts served as the template for amplifying TCR beta CDR3 regions. In the first-round RT-PCR of the TCR CDR3, the HTBI primer set was used. MiXCR, applied by TCRdb to the multiplex PCR reads, yields one record per CDR3 protein. The data contain about 570,000 distinct CDR3 sequences, about half of them singletons. The specimen sequenced was peripheral blood or thyroid tissue (not recorded which). Receptor source: an adult woman with Graves' disease, either hyperthyroidism or ophthalmopathy (not recorded which).

This clonotype was counted ten times or more. The chain employs TRBV12-3 or TRBV12-4 and TRBJ1-5, with a tentative D call TRBD1 (5 bases). The CDR3 is 16 amino acids. Trimming pared 6 bases from V and 2 bases from J, leaving 17 bases between. The CDR3 DNA is TGTGCCAGCAGCCCAAGCCAAGGGGCGGGCAATCAGCCCCAGCATTTT. It specifies CASSPSQGAGNQPQHF.

This clonotype appeared many times. The V and J genes are TRBV10-3 and TRBJ2-2; D is uncertain. The CDR3 is made up of 12 amino acids. Trimming stripped 3 bases from V and 9 bases from J, with 8 bases between. CDR1 and CDR2 (germline): ENHRY, SYGVKD. CDR3 sequence: CAISDTPRELFF. In DNA, the CDR3 is TGTGCCATCAGTGATACCCCGAGGGAGCTGTTTTTT.

This chain joins TRBV6-5 and TRBJ2-7; TRBD1 aligns across 8 bases. Germline CDR1 reads MNHEY; CDR2 reads SVGAGI. After removal of 0 bases from V and 3 bases from J, the junction contained 7 bases not matched to a gene. The CDR3 is made up of 16 amino acids. CDR3 in DNA: TGTGCCAGCAGTTACTCAGGCCGGGACAGGAGCTACGAGCAGTACTTC. Its translation: CASSYSGRDRSYEQYF.

This chain joins TRBV6-5 and TRBJ1-5; 7 bases fit TRBD1. From germline, CDR1 is MNHEY and CDR2 SVGAGI. The CDR3 is made up of 13 amino acids. J lost 16 bases, V lost 6 bases, and 15 bases had no gene match. The CDR3 nucleotides read TGTGCCAGCAGCTTGGACAGGTATCAGCCTCATCATTTT. It codes for CASSLDRYQPHHF.

This clonotype was seen ten or more times. The chain recombines TRBV15 with TRBJ1-5; D unresolved. Trimming shortened V by 8 bases and J by 1 base, and 12 bases separated the two germline ends. Germline-derived CDR1 and CDR2 are LNHNV and YYDKDF (reference sequence). The CDR3 runs to 14 residues. CDR3 in DNA: TGTGCCACCGGAGTATACTTGAGCAATCAGCCCCAGCATTTT. Residues: CATGVYLSNQPQHF.

The table lists this clonotype with many counts. This chain links TRBV20-1 with TRBJ2-7; 12 positions agree with TRBD2. V shed 3 bases and J 5 bases; nucleotides not matched to a gene: 14. The germline V gene encodes CDR1 DFQATT and CDR2 SNEGSKA (reference sequence). This CDR3 region has 17 residues. In DNA, the CDR3 is TGCAGTGCTAGCCCCACCCTCCTAGCGGGAGGGAGAAACGAGCAGTACTTC. It encodes CSASPTLLAGGRNEQYF.

Concerning this clonotype: A much more abundant neighbour one base away suggests this may be a read error. The chain couples TRBV10-3 to TRBJ1-5, with 7 bases identical to TRBD1. Germline CDR1 ENHRY, CDR2 SYGVKD. J lost 3 bases, V lost 6 bases, and 8 bases had no gene match. This CDR3 is built from 15 residues. The CDR3 DNA reads TGTGCCATCAGCCTAACAGGGGCGATCAATCAGCCCCAGCATTTT. Amino acid sequence: CAISLTGAINQPQHF.

This rearrangement joins TRBV7-2 to TRBJ2-5; 8 positions match TRBD1. The length of the CDR3 is 16 residues. The V and J ends lost 0 bases and 5 bases, in that order; junction bases with no gene match: 8. Germline lookup yields CDR1 SGHTA and CDR2 FQGNSA. The CDR3 is CASSLAGTGLGETQYF. DNA of the CDR3: TGTGCCAGCAGCTTAGCCGGGACAGGCCTCGGGGAGACCCAGTACTTC. Full variable domain (rest looked up from reference TRBV7-2 and TRBJ2-5): GAGVSQSPSNKVTEKGKDVELRCDPISGHTALYWYRQSLGQGLEFLIYFQGNSAPDKSGLPSDRFSAERTGGSVSTLTIQRTQQEDSAVYLCASSLAGTGLGETQYFGPGTRLLVL.

The rearrangement joins TRBV6-1 to TRBJ1-4; D not certain. The ends were cut back, 4 bases at V and 0 bases at J, with 9 bases in the middle. Germline V lookup: CDR1 MNHNS, CDR2 SASEGT. This CDR3 has 15 residues. CDR3 loop: CASSASPATNEKLFF. The CDR3 bases are TGTGCCAGCAGTGCTAGCCCTGCAACTAATGAAAAACTGTTTTTT.

This clonotype was seen at least ten times. V gene TRBV7-9 combines with J gene TRBJ1-1; the D gene is possibly TRBD1 (6 bases). Deletions cut 3 bases from V and 0 bases from J, with 8 bases between. Germline values: CDR1 SEHNR, CDR2 FQNEAQ (reference sequence). This CDR3 has 14 residues. CDR3 sequence: CASSFYRVNTEAFF. CDR3 sequence (DNA): TGTGCCAGCAGCTTCTACAGGGTGAACACTGAAGCTTTCTTT.

The chain is built from TRBV7-9 and TRBJ1-6; no reliable D call. The V and J ends lost 1 base and 9 bases respectively, with 13 bases between them. CDR1 and CDR2 (germline): SEHNR, FQNEAQ (reference sequence). This CDR3 has 15 amino acids. The CDR3 DNA follows: TGTGCCAGCAGCTTAGGGGCTTCGCGTAGTTCACCCCTCCACTTT. It translates to CASSLGASRSSPLHF.

This clonotype was detected many times. Written as DNA, the CDR3 is TGTGCCAGCAGCTTAGGGCTAGCGTTCCAAGAGACCCAGTACTTC. Translation gives CASSLGLAFQETQYF. The chain is built from TRBV7-6 and TRBJ2-5; D perhaps matches TRBD2 (6 bases). V lost 1 base and J 1 base, leaving 10 bases between the germline ends. The CDR3 sequence is 15 residues long. CDR1 is SGHVS, CDR2 FNYEAQ, per germline.

This chain uses TRBV20-1 with TRBJ1-1, with D hard to call. Germline V gene lookup returns CDR1 DFQATT and CDR2 SNEGSKA (reference sequence). V dropped 4 bases and J dropped 0 bases, with 18 bases sitting between them. This CDR3 comprises 16 residues. DNA for the CDR3: TGCAGTGCTACACGGATATCGGCACGGATGAACACTGAAGCTTTCTTT. Translating it yields CSATRISARMNTEAFF.

The CDR3: CATSSSTGLNTIYF. DNA for the CDR3: TGTGCCACCAGCAGTTCGACAGGGCTTAACACCATATATTTT. The chain carries TRBV15 and TRBJ1-3; 7 bases agree with TRBD1. Trimming took 3 bases from V and 7 from J; bases not matched to a gene: 6. The CDR3 covers 14 residues. Germline assignment: CDR1 LNHNV and CDR2 YYDKDF (reference sequence).

This clonotype was detected many times. The chain couples TRBV11-1 to TRBJ2-2, with D perhaps being TRBD1 or TRBD2 (5 bases each). V lost 1 base to trimming and J lost 6 bases, with 18 bases between them. This CDR3 has 17 amino acids. In germline, CDR1 is SGHAT, CDR2 FQDESV (reference sequence). DNA of the CDR3: TGTGCCAGCAGCTTAGGTTGGGCATACCCGGGACCCGGGGAGCTGTTTTTT. Amino acids: CASSLGWAYPGPGELFF.

The chain recombines TRBV2 with TRBJ1-6, with a possible D match to TRBD1 (5 bases). The CDR3 runs 16 residues. Germline loops: CDR1 SNHLY, CDR2 FYNNEI. The ends were cut back, 10 bases at V and 8 bases at J, with 24 bases in the middle. DNA of the CDR3: TGTGCCACCTCTCGCAGGGACTTGGGGGACTATTCACCCCTCCACTTT. It encodes CATSRRDLGDYSPLHF.

This clonotype was seen more than once but under ten times. The gene calls are TRBV6-5 and TRBJ1-1; 9 bases agree with TRBD1. From germline, CDR1 is MNHEY and CDR2 SVGAGI. Germline trimming cut 5 bases from V and 4 bases from J; bases unmatched to any gene: 5. The length of the CDR3 is 14 residues. The CDR3 nucleotides are TGTGCCAGCAGTGAGGACAGGGGATCCACTGAAGCTTTCTTT. Translated, it gives CASSEDRGSTEAFF.

This rearrangement joins TRBV2 to TRBJ1-4; weak D call: TRBD1 (5 bases). Trimming pared 4 bases from V and 10 bases from J, leaving 16 bases between. Germline V CDR1 and CDR2: SNHLY, FYNNEI. The CDR3 has 14 amino acids. The CDR3 here is CASSVSGVTGKLFF. CDR3 coding DNA: TGTGCCAGCAGTGTATCGGGGGTGACTGGAAAACTGTTTTTT.

About this clonotype: Relative to the germline gene, one junction end is altered; a read error may explain this. The genes are TRBV2 and TRBJ2-7; D may be TRBD2 (5 bases). Germline V gene sequence: CDR1 SNHLY, CDR2 FYNNEI. This CDR3 has 11 residues. CDR3 sequence: CASKVEAALHF. CDR3 nucleotide sequence: TGTGCCAGCAAGGTAGAAGCGGCTCTTCACTTC. The whole variable domain, remainder taken from reference TRBV2 and TRBJ2-7, is EPEVTQTPSHQVTQMGQEVILRCVPISNHLYFYWYRQILGQKVEFLVSFYNNEISEKSEIFDDQFSVERPDGSNFTLKIRSTKLEDSAMYFCASKVEAALHFGPGTRLTVT.

The chain recombines TRBV7-6 with TRBJ2-5; a possible D gene is TRBD2 (5 bases). Germline V CDR1 and CDR2: SGHVS, FNYEAQ. V was pared by 6 bases and J by 5 bases, with 16 bases between. CDR3 length: 14 amino acids. The CDR3 nucleotides are TGTGCCAGCAGTCTCACTAGGTTAGGGGAGACCCAGTACTTC. The encoded protein is CASSLTRLGETQYF.

The gene calls are TRBV14 and TRBJ1-6; D perhaps matches TRBD1 (5 bases). The germline V and J ends were trimmed by 6 bases and 9 bases, with 12 bases remaining between them. Germline assignment: CDR1 SGHDN and CDR2 FVKESK. This CDR3 is 13 amino acids long. Written as DNA, the CDR3 is TGTGCCAGCAGGGATACAGGCGCTTCACCCCTCCACTTT. This sequence encodes CASRDTGASPLHF.

This clonotype was recorded many times. This sequence joins TRBV7-9 and TRBJ1-6, with D perhaps matching TRBD1 (6 bases). Trimming took 4 bases from V and 12 from J, leaving 19 bases between them. Germline V gene data show CDR1 as SEHNR and CDR2 as FQNEAQ (reference sequence). The CDR3 contains 15 residues. The CDR3 DNA follows: TGTGCCAGCAGCTACGACACCCTCCTAGGGGGACCCCTCCACTTT. It encodes CASSYDTLLGGPLHF. Supplemented by reference TRBV7-9 and TRBJ1-6, the full variable domain reads DTGVSQNPRHKITKRGQNVTFRCDPISEHNRLYWYRQTLGQGPEFLTYFQNEAQLEKSRLLSDRFSAERPKGSFSTLEIQRTEQGDSAMYLCASSYDTLLGGPLHFGNGTRLTVT.

This rearrangement joins TRBV7-9 to TRBJ2-7, with D tentatively TRBD2 (6 bases). This CDR3 has 15 residues. Deletions cut 4 bases from V and 3 bases from J, with 16 bases between. CDR1 is SEHNR and CDR2 is FQNEAQ in the germline V gene (reference sequence). The CDR3 DNA reads as TGTGCCAGCAGCTCACAGGTAACTAGCAACTACGAGCAGTACTTC. The encoded protein is CASSSQVTSNYEQYF.

This clonotype was seen a handful of times. The chain couples TRBV2 to TRBJ1-5, with TRBD1 identical over 9 bases. Per germline, CDR1 SNHLY and CDR2 FYNNEI. The V segment lost 4 bases and the J segment 6 bases; nucleotides outside the gene matches: 4. The length of the CDR3 is 14 residues. This chain's CDR3 is CASSAGTGSQPQHF. DNA for the CDR3: TGTGCCAGCAGTGCAGGGACAGGGAGTCAGCCCCAGCATTTT.

This clonotype was seen ten or more times. V usage is TRBV6-1 and J usage is TRBJ2-7, with D maybe TRBD1 (5 bases). Deletions cut 7 bases from V and 7 bases from J, with 17 bases between. Germline V gives CDR1 MNHNS, CDR2 SASEGT. The CDR3 is 13 amino acids. The CDR3 region has the DNA TGTGCCAGCATGCGACCGACCTACAGGGAGCAGTACTTC. It yields the protein CASMRPTYREQYF.